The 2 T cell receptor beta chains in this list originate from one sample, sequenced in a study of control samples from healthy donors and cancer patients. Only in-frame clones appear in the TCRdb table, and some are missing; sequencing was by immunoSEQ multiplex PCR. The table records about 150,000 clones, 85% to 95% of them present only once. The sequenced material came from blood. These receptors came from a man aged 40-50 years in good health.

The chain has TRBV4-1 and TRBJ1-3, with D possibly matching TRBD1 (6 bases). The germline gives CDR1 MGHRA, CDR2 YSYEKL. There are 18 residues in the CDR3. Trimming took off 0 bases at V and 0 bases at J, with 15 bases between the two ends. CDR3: CASSQEGSGARSGNTIYF. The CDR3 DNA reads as TGCGCCAGCAGCCAAGAAGGGTCGGGGGCCCGCTCTGGAAACACCATATATTTT.

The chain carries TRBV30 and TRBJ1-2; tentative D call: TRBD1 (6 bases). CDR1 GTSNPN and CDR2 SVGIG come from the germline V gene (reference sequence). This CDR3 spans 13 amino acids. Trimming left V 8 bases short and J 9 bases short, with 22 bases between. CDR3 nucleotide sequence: TGTGCCGAGGACCGCACAGGGACCCGGAGCTACACCTTC. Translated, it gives CAEDRTGTRSYTF.